This TCR beta chain was documented in a study of blood T cell repertoires in COVID-19. At the level of the study: The United States, Italy and Spain supplied acute and convalescent COVID-19 samples. PBMCs, B-cell-depleted T cells, or T cells provided the cDNA or gDNA that made up the material.

Libraries were prepared by immunoSEQ multiplex PCR; TCRdb keeps only in-frame clonotypes and omits some of them. The table shows about 200,000 clones, with 84% occurring only once. Per germline, CDR1 SGHVS and CDR2 FQNEAQ. CDR3 length equals 16 residues. The V gene end was trimmed by 3 bases and the J gene end by 0 bases; junction bases not matched to a gene: 4. The sequence was collected from a man aged 35-49 years who had recovered from COVID-19. The V call is TRBV7-8, the J call TRBJ2-1; 8 positions agree with TRBD2. Sample: PBMCs or T cells enriched from blood (not recorded which). Here the CDR3 DNA reads TGTGCCAGCAGCTTTAGCGGGGCCAGCTCCTACAATGAGCAGTTCTTC. This encodes CASSFSGASSYNEQFF. Full variable domain (remainder filled in from reference TRBV7-8 and TRBJ2-1): GAGVSQSPRYKVAKRGQDVALRCDPISGHVSLFWYQQALGQGPEFLTYFQNEAQLDKSGLPSDRFFAERPEGSVSTLKIQRTQQEDSAVYLCASSFSGASSYNEQFFGPGTRLTVL.